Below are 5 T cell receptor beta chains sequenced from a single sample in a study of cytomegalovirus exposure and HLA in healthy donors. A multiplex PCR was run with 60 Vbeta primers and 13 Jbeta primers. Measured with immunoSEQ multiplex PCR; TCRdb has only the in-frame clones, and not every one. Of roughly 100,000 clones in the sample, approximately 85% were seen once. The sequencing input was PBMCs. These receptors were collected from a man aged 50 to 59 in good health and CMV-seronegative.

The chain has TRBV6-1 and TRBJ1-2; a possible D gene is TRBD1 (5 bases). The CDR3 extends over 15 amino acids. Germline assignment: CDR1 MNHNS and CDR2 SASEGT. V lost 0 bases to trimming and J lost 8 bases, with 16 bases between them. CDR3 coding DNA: TGTGCCAGCAGTGAAGCGGCAGGGCCAGAATTCGGCTACACCTTC. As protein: CASSEAAGPEFGYTF.

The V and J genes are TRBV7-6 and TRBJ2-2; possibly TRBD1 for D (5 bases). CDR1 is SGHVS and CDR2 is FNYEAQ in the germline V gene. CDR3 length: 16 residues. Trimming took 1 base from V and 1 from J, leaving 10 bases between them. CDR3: CASSLGDGQNTGELFF. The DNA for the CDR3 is TGTGCCAGCAGCTTAGGGGATGGACAGAACACCGGGGAGCTGTTTTTT.

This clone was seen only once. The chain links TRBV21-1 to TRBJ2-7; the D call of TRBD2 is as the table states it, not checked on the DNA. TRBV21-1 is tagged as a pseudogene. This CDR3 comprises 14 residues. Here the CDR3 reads CASSATGDSYEQYV. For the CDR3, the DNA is TGTGCCAGCAGCGCCACGGGGGACTCCTACGAGCAGTACGTC.

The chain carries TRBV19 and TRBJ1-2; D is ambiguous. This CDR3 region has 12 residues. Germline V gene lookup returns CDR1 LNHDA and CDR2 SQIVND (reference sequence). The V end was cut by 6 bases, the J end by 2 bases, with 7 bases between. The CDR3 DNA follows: TGTGCCAGTAGAAGGGAGAACTATGGCTACACCTTC. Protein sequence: CASRRENYGYTF.

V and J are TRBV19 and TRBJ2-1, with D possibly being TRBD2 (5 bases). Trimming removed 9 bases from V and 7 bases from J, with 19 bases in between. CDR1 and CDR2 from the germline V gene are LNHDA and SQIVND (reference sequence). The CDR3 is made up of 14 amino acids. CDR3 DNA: TGTGCCAGAAGTCCAGGAGGTGGTGAGAATGAGCAGTTCTTC. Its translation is CARSPGGGENEQFF.